The clone carrying this T cell receptor beta chain was counted only a few times. The data derive from a study of T cells in Graves' hyperthyroidism and ophthalmopathy. Amplification yielded TCR beta CDR3 regions, with RNA transcripts as the source. HTBI primers were used for first-round RT-PCR of the TCR CDR3. MiXCR, applied by TCRdb to the multiplex PCR reads, yields one record per CDR3 protein. In the table there are about 560,000 distinct CDR3 sequences, 46% of which are singletons. The study defined stable Graves' hyperthyroidism as no ophthalmopathy progression within 18 months. Patients were excluded because of uncontrolled infection, other autoimmune disease, pregnancy or lactation. V was pared by 7 bases and J by 0 bases, with 16 bases between. Looked up from germline, CDR1 is SNHLY and CDR2 is FYNNEI. The CDR3 contains 16 residues.

Input material: peripheral blood or thyroid tissue (not recorded which). V gene TRBV2 combines with J gene TRBJ1-3; D gene ambiguous. The sequence was collected from a woman aged 18-35 years with Graves' hyperthyroidism. In DNA form, the CDR3 reads TGTGCCAGCAAAACCCGGCGGCAATCCTCTGGAAACACCATATATTTT. Amino acids: CASKTRRQSSGNTIYF.